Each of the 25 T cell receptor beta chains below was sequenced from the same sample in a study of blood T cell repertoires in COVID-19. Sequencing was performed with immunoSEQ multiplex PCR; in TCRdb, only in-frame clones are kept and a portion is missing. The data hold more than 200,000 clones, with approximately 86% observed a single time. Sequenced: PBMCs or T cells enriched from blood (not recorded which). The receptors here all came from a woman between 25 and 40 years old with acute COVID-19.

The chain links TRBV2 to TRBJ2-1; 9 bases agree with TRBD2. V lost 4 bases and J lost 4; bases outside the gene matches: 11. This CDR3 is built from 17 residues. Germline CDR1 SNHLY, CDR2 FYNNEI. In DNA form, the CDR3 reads TGTGCCAGCAGTGCCTCAGCTCTAGCGGGATTATACAATGAGCAGTTCTTC. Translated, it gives CASSASALAGLYNEQFF.

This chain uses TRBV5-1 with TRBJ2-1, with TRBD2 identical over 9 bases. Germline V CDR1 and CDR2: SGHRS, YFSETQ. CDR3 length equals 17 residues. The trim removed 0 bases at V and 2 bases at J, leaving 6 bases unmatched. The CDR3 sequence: CASSLGLAGDPYNEQFF. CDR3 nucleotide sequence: TGCGCCAGCAGCTTGGGGTTAGCGGGGGACCCCTACAATGAGCAGTTCTTC.

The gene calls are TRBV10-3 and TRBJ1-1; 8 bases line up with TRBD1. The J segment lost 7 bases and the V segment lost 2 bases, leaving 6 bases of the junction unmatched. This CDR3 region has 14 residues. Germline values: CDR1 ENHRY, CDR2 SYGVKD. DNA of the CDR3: TGTGCCATCAGTGAGAAGAGGACAGGGTATGAAGCTTTCTTT. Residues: CAISEKRTGYEAFF.

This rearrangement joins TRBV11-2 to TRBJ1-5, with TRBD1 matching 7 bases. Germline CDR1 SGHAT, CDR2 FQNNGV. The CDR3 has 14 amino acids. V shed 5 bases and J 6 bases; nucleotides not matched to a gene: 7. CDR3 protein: CASSPGTVSQPQHF. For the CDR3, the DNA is TGTGCCAGCAGCCCCGGGACAGTTAGTCAGCCCCAGCATTTT.

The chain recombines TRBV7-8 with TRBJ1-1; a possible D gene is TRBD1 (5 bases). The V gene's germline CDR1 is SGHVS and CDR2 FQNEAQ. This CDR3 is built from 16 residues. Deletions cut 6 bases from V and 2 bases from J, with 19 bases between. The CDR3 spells CASSYRTTSQNTEAFF. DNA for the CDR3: TGTGCCAGCAGTTACCGGACAACATCGCAAAACACTGAAGCTTTCTTT.

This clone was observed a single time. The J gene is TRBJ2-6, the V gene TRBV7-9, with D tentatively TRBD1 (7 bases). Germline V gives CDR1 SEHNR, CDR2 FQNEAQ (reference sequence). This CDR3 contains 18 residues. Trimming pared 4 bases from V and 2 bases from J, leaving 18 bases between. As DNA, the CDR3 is TGTGCCAGCAGCTCCTGGACAGGCGGGAATCCTGGGGCCAACGTCCTGACTTTC. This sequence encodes CASSSWTGGNPGANVLTF.

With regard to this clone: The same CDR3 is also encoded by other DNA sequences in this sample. The CDR3 here is CASSLDRGQPQHF. CDR3 DNA sequence: TGTGCCAGCAGCTTAGACAGGGGCCAGCCCCAGCATTTT. The V gene is TRBV11-1, the J gene TRBJ1-5; 7 nucleotides agree with TRBD1. The CDR3 totals 13 residues. Trimming cost V 1 base and J 7 bases; bases outside gene matches: 1. From germline, CDR1 is SGHAT and CDR2 FQDESV (reference sequence).

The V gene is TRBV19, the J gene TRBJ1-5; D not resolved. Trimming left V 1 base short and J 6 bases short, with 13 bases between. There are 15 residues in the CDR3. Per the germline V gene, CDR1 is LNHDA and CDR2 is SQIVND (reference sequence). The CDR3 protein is CASSIGGASSQPQHF. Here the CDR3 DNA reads TGTGCCAGTAGTATAGGTGGTGCATCGAGTCAGCCCCAGCATTTT.

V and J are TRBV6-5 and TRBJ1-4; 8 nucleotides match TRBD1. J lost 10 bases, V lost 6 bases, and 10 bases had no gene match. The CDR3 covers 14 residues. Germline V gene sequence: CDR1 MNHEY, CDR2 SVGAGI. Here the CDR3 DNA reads TGTGCCAGCAGCGGACAGGGTCGGGTGGGAAAACTGTTTTTT. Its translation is CASSGQGRVGKLFF.

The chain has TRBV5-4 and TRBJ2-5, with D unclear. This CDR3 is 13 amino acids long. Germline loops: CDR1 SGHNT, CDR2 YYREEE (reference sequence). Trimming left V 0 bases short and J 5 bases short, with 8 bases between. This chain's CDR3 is CASSLASSETQYF. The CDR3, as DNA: TGTGCCAGCAGCTTGGCTAGTTCGGAGACCCAGTACTTC.

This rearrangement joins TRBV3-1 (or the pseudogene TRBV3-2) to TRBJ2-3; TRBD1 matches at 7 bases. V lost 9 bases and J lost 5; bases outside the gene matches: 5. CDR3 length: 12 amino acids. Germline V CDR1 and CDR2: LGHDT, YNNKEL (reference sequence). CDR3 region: CARERGLDTQYF. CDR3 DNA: TGTGCCAGGGAGAGGGGGCTAGATACGCAGTATTTT.

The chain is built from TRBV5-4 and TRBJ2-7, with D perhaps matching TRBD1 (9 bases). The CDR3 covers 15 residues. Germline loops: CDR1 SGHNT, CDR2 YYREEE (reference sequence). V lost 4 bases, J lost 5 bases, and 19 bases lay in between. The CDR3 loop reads CASSPGGTGSHEQYF. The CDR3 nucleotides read TGTGCCAGCAGCCCGGGGGGGACAGGGTCCCACGAGCAGTACTTC.

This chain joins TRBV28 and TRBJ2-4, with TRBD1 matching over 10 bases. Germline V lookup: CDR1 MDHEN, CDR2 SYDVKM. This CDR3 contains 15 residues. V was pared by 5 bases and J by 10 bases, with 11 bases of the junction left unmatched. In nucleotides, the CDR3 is TGTGCCAGCAGTAGAGGACAGGGGGTCGAGGGGATTCAGTACTTC. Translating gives CASSRGQGVEGIQYF.

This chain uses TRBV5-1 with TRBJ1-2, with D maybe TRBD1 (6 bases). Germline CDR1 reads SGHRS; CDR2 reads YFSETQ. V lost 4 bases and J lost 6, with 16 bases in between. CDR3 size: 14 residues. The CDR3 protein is CASSREGQSDGYTF. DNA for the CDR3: TGCGCCAGCAGCCGAGAAGGACAGTCAGATGGCTACACCTTC.

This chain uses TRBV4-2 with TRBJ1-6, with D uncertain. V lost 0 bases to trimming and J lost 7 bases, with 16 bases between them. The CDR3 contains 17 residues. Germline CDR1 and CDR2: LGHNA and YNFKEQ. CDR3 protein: CASSQDFKSSRNSPLHF. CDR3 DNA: TGTGCCAGCAGCCAAGATTTTAAATCTAGCAGGAATTCACCCCTCCACTTT.

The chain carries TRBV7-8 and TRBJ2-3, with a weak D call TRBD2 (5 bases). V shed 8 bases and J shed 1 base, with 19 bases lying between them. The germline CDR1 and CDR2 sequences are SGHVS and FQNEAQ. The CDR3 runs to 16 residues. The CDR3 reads CASGNGERSGTDTQYF. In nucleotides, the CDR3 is TGTGCCAGCGGGAATGGGGAGCGAAGCGGCACAGATACGCAGTATTTT.

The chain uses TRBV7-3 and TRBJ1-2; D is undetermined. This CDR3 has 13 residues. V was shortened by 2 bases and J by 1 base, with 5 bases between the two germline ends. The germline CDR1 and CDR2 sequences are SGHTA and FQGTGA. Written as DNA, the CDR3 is TGTGCCAGCAGCTTACAGGATAACTATGGCTACACCTTC. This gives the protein CASSLQDNYGYTF.

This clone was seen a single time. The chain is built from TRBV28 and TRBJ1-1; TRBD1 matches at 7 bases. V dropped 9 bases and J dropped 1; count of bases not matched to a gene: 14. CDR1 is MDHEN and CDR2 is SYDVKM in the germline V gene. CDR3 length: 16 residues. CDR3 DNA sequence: TGTGCCAGTCAACTATGGACAGGAGGGGGGAACACTGAAGCTTTCTTT. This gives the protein CASQLWTGGGNTEAFF.

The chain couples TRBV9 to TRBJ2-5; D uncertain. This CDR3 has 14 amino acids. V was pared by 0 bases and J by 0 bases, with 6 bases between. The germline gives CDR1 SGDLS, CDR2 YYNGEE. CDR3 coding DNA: TGTGCCAGCAGCGTAGACGGGTACCAAGAGACCCAGTACTTC. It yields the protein CASSVDGYQETQYF. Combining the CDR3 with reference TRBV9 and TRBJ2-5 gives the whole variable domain DSGVTQTPKHLITATGQRVTLRCSPRSGDLSVYWYQQSLDQGLQFLIQYYNGEERAKGNILERFSAQQFPDLHSELNLSSLELGDSALYFCASSVDGYQETQYFGPGTRLLVL.

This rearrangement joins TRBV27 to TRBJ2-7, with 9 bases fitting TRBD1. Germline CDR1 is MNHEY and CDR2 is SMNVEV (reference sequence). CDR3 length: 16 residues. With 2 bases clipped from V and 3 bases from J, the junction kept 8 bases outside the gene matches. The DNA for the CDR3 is TGTGCCAGCAGTTTAGGACGGACAGGGGATGGCTACGAGCAGTACTTC. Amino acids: CASSLGRTGDGYEQYF.

The CDR3 region has the DNA TGCGCCAGCAGCCTAGACGTCCTTGGGACAGGGTATGGCTACACCTTC. This translates into CASSLDVLGTGYGYTF. The chain recombines TRBV5-1 with TRBJ1-2; the match to TRBD1 covers 9 bases. V gave up 4 bases and J gave up 5 bases; unmatched junction bases: 12. The CDR3 extends over 16 amino acids. CDR1 and CDR2 from the germline V gene are SGHRS and YFSETQ.

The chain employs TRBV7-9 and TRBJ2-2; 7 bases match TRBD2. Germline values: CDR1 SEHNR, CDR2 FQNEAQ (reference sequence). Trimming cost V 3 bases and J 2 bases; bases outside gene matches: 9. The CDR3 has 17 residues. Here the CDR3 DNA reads TGTGCCAGCAGCTTTATTACGGGAGGCCCTAACACCGGGGAGCTGTTTTTT. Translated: CASSFITGGPNTGELFF.

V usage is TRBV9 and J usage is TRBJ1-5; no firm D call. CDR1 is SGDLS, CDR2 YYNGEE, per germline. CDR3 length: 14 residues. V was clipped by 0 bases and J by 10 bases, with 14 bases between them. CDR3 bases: TGTGCCAGCAGCGTAGCAGGAGGTCGGGAACCCCAGCATTTT. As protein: CASSVAGGREPQHF.

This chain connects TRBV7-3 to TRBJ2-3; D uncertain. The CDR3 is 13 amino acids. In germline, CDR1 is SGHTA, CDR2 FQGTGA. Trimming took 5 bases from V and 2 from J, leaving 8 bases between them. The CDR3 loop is CASSLWATDTQYF. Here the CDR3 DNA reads TGTGCCAGCAGCCTGTGGGCCACAGATACGCAGTATTTT.

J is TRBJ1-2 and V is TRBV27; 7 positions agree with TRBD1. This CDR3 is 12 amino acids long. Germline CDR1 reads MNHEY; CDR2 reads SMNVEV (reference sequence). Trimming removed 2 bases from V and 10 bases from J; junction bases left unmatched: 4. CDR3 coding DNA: TGTGCCAGCAGTTTAGGAGGGGGCGACTACACCTTC. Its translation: CASSLGGGDYTF.